This TCR beta chain stems from a study of T-cell memory formation after mild COVID-19. The study's findings and limits: Among clones contracting day 15 to 85, CD4/CD8 was balanced, whereas later expanders leaned CD4+. A subset of responding clones appeared in pre-infection memory, suggesting cross-reactive memory joined. Among contracting clones, CD4+ were mainly CM/EM and CD8+ enriched in EMRA.

CDR1 and CDR2 (germline): MNHEY, SMNVEV (reference sequence). V was pared by 5 bases and J by 2 bases, with 11 bases of the junction left unmatched. The CDR3 is 17 residues long. cDNA libraries for TCR alpha and TCR beta, carrying sample barcodes and UMIs, came from 5'RACE with constant-segment primers. From the 5' RACE reads, TCRdb called clonotypes with MiXCR, one entry per CDR3 protein. Found here are roughly 52,000 distinct CDR3 sequences, 7% to 8% of them singletons; the top ten hold 1.4%. As to this clonotype: What it binds is not known.

Material for sequencing was PBMCs or a T cell subset sorted from them (not recorded which). This chain joins TRBV27 and TRBJ2-2, with TRBD1 matching over 7 bases. This TCR was recovered from a man aged 18 to 30 who had mild COVID-19 (a few samples of this study predate the infection). Cell type and time point are not known. DNA for the CDR3: TGTGCCAGCAGTACGAGGGACAGCGGAACTAACACCGGGGAGCTGTTTTTT. This codes for CASSTRDSGTNTGELFF.